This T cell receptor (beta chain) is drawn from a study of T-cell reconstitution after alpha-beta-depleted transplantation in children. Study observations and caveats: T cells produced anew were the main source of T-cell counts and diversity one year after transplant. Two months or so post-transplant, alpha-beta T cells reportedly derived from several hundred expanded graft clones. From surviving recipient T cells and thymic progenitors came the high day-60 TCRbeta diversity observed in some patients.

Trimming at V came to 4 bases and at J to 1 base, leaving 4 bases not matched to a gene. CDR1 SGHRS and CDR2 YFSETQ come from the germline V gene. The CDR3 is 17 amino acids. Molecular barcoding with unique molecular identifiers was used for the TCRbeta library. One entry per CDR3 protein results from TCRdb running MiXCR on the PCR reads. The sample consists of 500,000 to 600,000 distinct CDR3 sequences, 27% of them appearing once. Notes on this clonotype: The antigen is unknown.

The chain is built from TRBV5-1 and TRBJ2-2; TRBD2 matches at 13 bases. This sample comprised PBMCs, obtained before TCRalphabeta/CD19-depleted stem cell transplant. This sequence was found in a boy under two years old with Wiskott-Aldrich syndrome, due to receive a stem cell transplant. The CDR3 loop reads CASSRGLAGQNTGELFF. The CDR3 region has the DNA TGCGCCAGCAGCCGGGGACTAGCGGGACAGAACACCGGGGAGCTGTTTTTT.